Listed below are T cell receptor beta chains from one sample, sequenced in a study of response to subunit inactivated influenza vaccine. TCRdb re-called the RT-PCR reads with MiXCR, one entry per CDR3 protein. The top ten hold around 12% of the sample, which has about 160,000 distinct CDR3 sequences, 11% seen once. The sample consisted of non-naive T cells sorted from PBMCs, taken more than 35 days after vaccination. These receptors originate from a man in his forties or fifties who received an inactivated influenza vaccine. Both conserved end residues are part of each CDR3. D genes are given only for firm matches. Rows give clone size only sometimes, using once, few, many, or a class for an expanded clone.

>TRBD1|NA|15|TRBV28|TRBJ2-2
CASRRTGGLAGELFF
TGTGCCAGCAGGCGGACAGGGGGCCTCGCCGGGGAGCTGTTTTTT
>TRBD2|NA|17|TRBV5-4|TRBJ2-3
CASSSGTSGSGTDTQYF
TGTGCCAGCAGCTCTGGGACTAGCGGGAGTGGGACAGATACGCAGTATTTT
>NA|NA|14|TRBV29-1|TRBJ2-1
CSVDIRGAYNEQFF
TGCAGCGTTGACATAAGGGGGGCATACAATGAGCAGTTCTTC
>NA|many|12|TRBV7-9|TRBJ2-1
CASSLSEYEQFF
TGTGCCAGCAGCTTATCTGAGTATGAGCAGTTCTTC
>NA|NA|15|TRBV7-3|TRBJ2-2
CASSRDRGGTGELFF
TGTGCCAGCAGCCGTGACAGGGGAGGGACCGGGGAGCTGTTTTTT
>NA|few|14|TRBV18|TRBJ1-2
CASSPEGGNYGYTF
TGTGCCAGCTCACCGGAGGGCGGGAACTATGGCTACACCTTC
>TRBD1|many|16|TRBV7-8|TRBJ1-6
CASSSQGAGSISPLHF
TGTGCCAGCAGCTCACAGGGGGCAGGGAGTATTTCACCCCTCCACTTT
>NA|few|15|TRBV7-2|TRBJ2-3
CASSSGPHSTDTQYF
TGTGCCAGCAGCTCGGGCCCCCATAGCACAGATACGCAGTATTTT
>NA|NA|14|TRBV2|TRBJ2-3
CASSVEGNTDTQYF
TGTGCCAGCAGTGTTGAGGGGAACACAGATACGCAGTATTTT
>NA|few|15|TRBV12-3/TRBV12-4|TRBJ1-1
CASSPQGRTNTEAFF
TGTGCCAGCAGTCCCCAGGGACGGACGAACACTGAAGCTTTCTTT
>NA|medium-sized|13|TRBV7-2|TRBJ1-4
CASRAPGVEKLFF
TGTGCCAGCAGAGCCCCCGGCGTTGAAAAACTGTTTTTT
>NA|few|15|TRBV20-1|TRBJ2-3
CSARPRVKHTDTQYF
TGCAGTGCTAGACCCCGAGTTAAACACACAGATACGCAGTATTTT
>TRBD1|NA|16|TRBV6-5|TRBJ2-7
CASSYRGQGISYEQYF
TGTGCCAGCAGTTATAGGGGACAGGGTATCTCCTACGAGCAGTACTTC
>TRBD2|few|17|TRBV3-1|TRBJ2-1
CASSQGWASGSFNEQFF
TGTGCCAGCAGCCAAGGCTGGGCTAGCGGGAGTTTCAATGAGCAGTTCTTC
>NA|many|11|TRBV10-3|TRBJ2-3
CAISDRDTQYF
TGTGCCATCAGTGATCGGGATACGCAGTATTTT
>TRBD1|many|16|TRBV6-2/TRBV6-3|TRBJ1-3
CASRSPGQGTGNTIYF
TGTGCCAGCAGATCGCCTGGACAGGGCACCGGAAACACCATATATTTT
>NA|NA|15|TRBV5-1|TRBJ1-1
CASSLDGQLPTEAFF
TGCGCCAGCAGCTTGGACGGTCAGTTGCCCACTGAAGCTTTCTTT
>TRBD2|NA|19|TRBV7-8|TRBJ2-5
CASSLGRLAGVINQETQYF
TGTGCCAGCAGCTTAGGGAGGCTAGCGGGCGTTATCAACCAAGAGACCCAGTACTTC
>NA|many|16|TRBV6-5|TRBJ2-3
CASSYGWGGRTDTQYF
TGTGCCAGCAGTTATGGGTGGGGGGGCCGAACAGATACGCAGTATTTT
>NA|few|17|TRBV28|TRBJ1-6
CASSPGGGSSYNSPLHF
TGTGCCAGCAGTCCCGGTGGAGGGAGCTCCTATAATTCACCCCTCCACTTT
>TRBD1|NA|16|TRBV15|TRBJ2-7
CATSTHRGLSTYEQYF
TGTGCCACCAGCACTCACAGGGGCCTGTCCACCTACGAGCAGTACTTC
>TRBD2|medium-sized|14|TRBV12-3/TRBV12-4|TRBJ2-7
CASSLSGYQGEQYF
TGTGCCAGCTCCCTTAGCGGGTACCAGGGCGAGCAGTACTTC
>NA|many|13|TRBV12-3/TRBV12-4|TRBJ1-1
CASSRKPYTEAFF
TGTGCCAGCAGCCGAAAACCGTACACTGAAGCTTTCTTT
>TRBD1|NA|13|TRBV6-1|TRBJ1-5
CASTRQGVQPQHF
TGTGCCAGCACCCGCCAGGGGGTTCAGCCCCAGCATTTT
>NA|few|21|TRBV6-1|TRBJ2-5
CASSEAPRGKAVAPYQETQYF
TGTGCCAGCAGTGAAGCGCCGCGGGGAAAGGCTGTGGCTCCGTACCAAGAGACCCAGTACTTC
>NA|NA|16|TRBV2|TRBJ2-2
CASKSAGGPNTGELFF
TGTGCCAGCAAATCCGCCGGTGGGCCGAACACCGGGGAGCTGTTTTTT
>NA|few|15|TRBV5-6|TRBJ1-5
CASTTGVGFNQPQHF
TGTGCCAGCACCACGGGGGTGGGATTCAATCAGCCCCAGCATTTT
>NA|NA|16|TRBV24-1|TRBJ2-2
CATSDAGTANTVELFF
TGTGCCACCAGTGACGCCGGGACGGCGAACACCGTGGAGCTGTTTTTT
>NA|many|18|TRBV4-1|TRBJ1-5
CASSPGEGRTGKDQPQHF
TGCGCCAGCAGCCCAGGGGAGGGGCGGACTGGGAAGGATCAGCCCCAGCATTTT
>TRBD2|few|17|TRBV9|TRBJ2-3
CASSVGLAGSMADTQYF
TGTGCCAGCAGCGTAGGACTAGCGGGGTCCATGGCAGATACGCAGTATTTT
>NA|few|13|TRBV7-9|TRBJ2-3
CASSFGESDTQYF
TGTGCCAGCAGCTTCGGGGAATCAGATACGCAGTATTTT
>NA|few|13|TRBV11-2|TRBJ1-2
CASSLNPNYGYTF
TGTGCCAGCAGCTTAAACCCTAACTATGGCTACACCTTC
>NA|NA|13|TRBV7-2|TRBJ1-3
CASSFSHGNTIYF
TGTGCCAGCAGCTTCAGCCATGGAAACACCATATATTTT
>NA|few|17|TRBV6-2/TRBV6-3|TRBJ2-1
CASSPRSTGSSYNEQFF
TGTGCCAGCAGCCCGCGATCCACAGGCAGCTCCTACAATGAGCAGTTCTTC
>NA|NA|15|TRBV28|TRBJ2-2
CASSFSGGNTGELFF
TGTGCCAGCAGTTTTTCTGGCGGGAACACCGGGGAGCTGTTTTTT
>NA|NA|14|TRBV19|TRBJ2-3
CASSTTGLSDTQYF
TGTGCCAGTAGTACCACCGGACTTTCAGATACGCAGTATTTT
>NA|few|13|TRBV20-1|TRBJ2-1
CSARDLRNNEQFF
TGCAGTGCTAGAGATCTGCGGAACAATGAGCAGTTCTTC
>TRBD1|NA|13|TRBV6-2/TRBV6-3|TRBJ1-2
CASSYAAQGAWTF
TGTGCCAGCAGTTACGCCGCACAGGGGGCATGGACCTTC
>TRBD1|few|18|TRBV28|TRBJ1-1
CASNAGTGDMGVNTEAFF
TGTGCCAGCAATGCCGGGACAGGGGACATGGGGGTGAACACTGAAGCTTTCTTT
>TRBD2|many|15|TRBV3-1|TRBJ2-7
CASSPQTSGSREQYF
TGTGCCAGCAGCCCTCAGACTAGCGGGAGTAGGGAGCAGTACTTC
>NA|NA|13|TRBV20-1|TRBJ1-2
CSALRGGVYGYTF
TGCAGTGCCCTACGGGGGGGCGTTTATGGCTACACCTTC
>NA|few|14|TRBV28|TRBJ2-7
CASRPWDTPYEQYF
TGTGCCAGCAGGCCCTGGGACACCCCCTACGAGCAGTACTTC
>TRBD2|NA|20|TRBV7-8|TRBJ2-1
CASSLAQLAGVSSSYNEQFF
TGTGCCAGCAGCTTAGCGCAACTAGCGGGGGTCTCGAGCTCCTACAATGAGCAGTTCTTC
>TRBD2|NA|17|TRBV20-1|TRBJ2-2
CSARGGLAEVNTGELFF
TGCAGTGCTAGAGGGGGACTAGCGGAGGTGAACACCGGGGAGCTGTTTTTT
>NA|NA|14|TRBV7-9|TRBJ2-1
CASSLVGSDNEQFF
TGTGCCAGCAGCTTAGTCGGATCGGACAATGAGCAGTTCTTC
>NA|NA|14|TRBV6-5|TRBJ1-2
CASSSSGQRYGYTF
TGTGCCAGCAGTTCTTCCGGCCAACGCTATGGCTACACCTTC
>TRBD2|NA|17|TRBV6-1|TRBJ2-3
CASSDTFLTGGLSTQYF
TGTGCCAGCAGTGATACCTTCCTAACGGGGGGGCTGAGTACGCAGTATTTT
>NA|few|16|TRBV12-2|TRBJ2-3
CASRLALGGGPDTQYF
TGTGCAAGTCGCTTAGCGTTGGGGGGGGGACCAGATACGCAGTATTTT
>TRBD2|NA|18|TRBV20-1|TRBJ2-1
CCARDIVAGGSSYNEQFF
TGCTGTGCTAGAGATATAGTAGCGGGAGGTAGCTCCTACAATGAGCAGTTCTTC
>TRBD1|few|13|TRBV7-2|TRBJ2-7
CASSRTGYYEQYF
TGTGCCAGCAGCAGGACAGGGTACTACGAGCAGTACTTC
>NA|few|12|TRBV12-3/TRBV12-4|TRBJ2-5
CASSLRLETQYF
TGTGCCAGCAGTTTAAGGTTAGAGACCCAGTACTTC